The clone carrying this T cell receptor beta chain has more than one count but fewer than ten. Its target is unknown. The data belong to a study of T cells after yellow fever vaccination. Study observations and caveats: Contaminating bulk clonotypes could be abundant in FACS-sorted repertoires.

CDR1 is SGHRS, CDR2 YFSETQ, per germline. The junction had 9 bases not matched to a gene; V was cut back by 2 bases and J by 4 bases. This CDR3 spans 17 amino acids. Synthesis of TCR cDNA relied on 5'RACE template switching, which attached a universal primer site and UMIs. MiXCR, run by TCRdb on the 5' RACE reads, gives a single entry per CDR3 protein. The sample records 200,000 to 300,000 distinct CDR3 sequences, roughly 13% being singletons. The receptor comes from a man in his thirties or forties who received the YFV17D yellow fever vaccine. This material consisted of CD4+ T cells sorted from PBMCs, taken 45 days after the yellow fever booster vaccination. The chain joins TRBV5-1 to TRBJ2-1, with TRBD2 matching over 10 bases. The CDR3 is CASSLGISSGGYNEQFF. CDR3 sequence (DNA): TGCGCCAGCAGCTTAGGCATCTCTAGCGGGGGTTACAATGAGCAGTTCTTC.